The next 8 T cell receptor beta chains were all read from a single sample in a study of T cells in Graves' hyperthyroidism and ophthalmopathy (dated by TCRdb to the late 2010s). The library was generated by multiplex PCR. TCRdb records Illumina HiSeq 2000 as the sequencer. The TCR beta CDR3 regions were amplified from RNA transcripts. The TCR CDR3 was subjected to a first round of RT-PCR using the HTBI primer set and the Qiagen OneStep RT-PCR kit. TCRdb took the public reads, trimmed them with fastp at Q25, ran MiXCR for clone calling and kept in-frame beta chains. Each CDR3 protein appears once, grouped with its most common genes and DNA. The sample table shows 50,000 to 60,000 distinct CDR3 sequences, and 49% are seen once. Around 12% of the sample comes from the top ten. The sequenced sample consisted of blood. Source of these receptors: a woman aged 30 to 39 with Graves' ophthalmopathy.

This clonotype is medium-sized by share. This rearrangement joins TRBV7-2 to TRBJ2-6; no definite D call. The CDR3 is 14 residues long. V lost 3 bases, J lost 1 base, and 4 bases lay in between. The V gene's germline CDR1 is SGHTA and CDR2 FQGNSA. CDR3 sequence reads: CASSFRSGANVLTF. DNA of the CDR3: TGTGCCAGCAGCTTCAGGTCTGGGGCCAACGTCCTGACTTTC. Full variable domain (outside the CDR3, taken from reference TRBV7-2 and TRBJ2-6): GAGVSQSPSNKVTEKGKDVELRCDPISGHTALYWYRQSLGQGLEFLIYFQGNSAPDKSGLPSDRFSAERTGGSVSTLTIQRTQQEDSAVYLCASSFRSGANVLTFGAGSRLTVL.

This clonotype has a handful of counts. V and J are TRBV28 and TRBJ1-5; the D gene is possibly TRBD1 (5 bases). Germline V gives CDR1 MDHEN, CDR2 SYDVKM. V lost 5 bases and J lost 1, with 15 bases in between. The CDR3 runs to 16 residues. CDR3 DNA sequence: TGTGCCAGCAGTCCGTTGCGGGGGTTAAGCAATCAGCCCCAGCATTTT. Translating gives CASSPLRGLSNQPQHF.

In its sample, this clonotype was seen many times. The chain links TRBV20-1 to TRBJ2-1; no reliable D call. The V gene's germline CDR1 is DFQATT and CDR2 SNEGSKA (reference sequence). Trimming shortened V by 0 bases and J by 4 bases, and 10 bases separated the two germline ends. CDR3 length: 14 amino acids. The CDR3 spells CSAREGPKYNEQFF. The CDR3 bases are TGCAGTGCTAGAGAAGGTCCAAAGTACAATGAGCAGTTCTTC.

At least ten counts were recorded for this clonotype. This rearrangement joins TRBV24-1 to TRBJ2-5, with D perhaps matching TRBD2 (6 bases). This CDR3 spans 15 amino acids. CDR1 and CDR2 (germline): KGHDR, SFDVKD. V lost 4 bases, J lost 2 bases, and 13 bases lay in between. The DNA of the CDR3 is TGTGCCACCAGTGAATCGTGGGGACTTCAAGAGACCCAGTACTTC. It specifies CATSESWGLQETQYF.

A note on this clonotype: Germline and junction disagree at one end, which may indicate a read error. The CDR3 DNA sequence: TGTGCCAGCAGGGCCAGCAGGGGGTACGAGCAGCACTTC. Protein product: CASRASRGYEQHF. The chain combines TRBV6-1 with TRBJ2-7; 7 bases line up with TRBD1. Per germline, CDR1 MNHNS and CDR2 SASEGT. CDR3 length: 13 residues.

V gene TRBV24-1 combines with J gene TRBJ2-1; 11 positions match TRBD2. This CDR3 contains 16 residues. Trimming removed 3 bases from V and 7 bases from J; junction bases left unmatched: 7. The germline V gene encodes CDR1 KGHDR and CDR2 SFDVKD. The CDR3 spells CATSDTSGGNRNEQFF. In DNA form, the CDR3 reads TGTGCCACCAGTGATACTAGCGGGGGCAATAGGAATGAGCAGTTCTTC.

The chain combines TRBV15 with TRBJ2-1, with 9 bases aligning to TRBD1. With 0 bases clipped from V and 6 bases from J, the junction kept 0 bases outside the gene matches. CDR1 and CDR2 from the germline V gene are LNHNV and YYDKDF (reference sequence). The CDR3 contains 14 residues. The CDR3 here is CATSREGQGNEQFF. The CDR3 DNA follows: TGTGCCACCAGCAGAGAGGGACAGGGCAATGAGCAGTTCTTC. Full variable domain (remainder filled in from reference TRBV15 and TRBJ2-1): DAMVIQNPRYQVTQFGKPVTLSCSQTLNHNVMYWYQQKSSQAPKLLFHYYDKDFNNEADTPDNFQSRRPNTSFCFLDIRSPGLGDTAMYLCATSREGQGNEQFFGPGTRLTVL.

The rearrangement uses TRBV12-1 and TRBJ2-7; the table's D gene call, TRBD1, was not cross checked with the DNA. TRBV12-1 is a recognized pseudogene. The CDR3 extends over 18 amino acids. The CDR3 coding sequence is TGTGCCAGCAGCTTTAGGGGGGGTGCACCTCCGTGCTCCTACGAGCAGTACTTC. It yields the protein CASSFRGGAPPCSYEQYF.